This TCR beta chain stems from a study of blood T cell repertoires in COVID-19. For the study at large: There were acute and convalescent COVID-19 samples, and they came from the United States, Italy and Spain. PBMCs, B-cell-depleted T cells, or T cells provided the cDNA or gDNA that made up the material.

Study processing details: Using reference gene primer amplification, nucleated cell counts were estimated. TCRdb's table, derived via immunoSEQ multiplex PCR, lists solely in-frame clones and lacks some. That table gives V, J and clone size, and the DNA gave D and trimming. In the table there are hundreds of thousands of clones, around 82% of which are singletons. Germline assignment: CDR1 MNHEY and CDR2 SVGEGT. Trimming left V 3 bases short and J 2 bases short, with 20 bases between. The CDR3 totals 17 residues. Sequencing was carried out using peripheral blood. This receptor was identified in a woman between 65 and 79 years old with acute or convalescent COVID-19. The chain joins TRBV6-2 or TRBV6-3 to TRBJ2-7; D is ambiguous. CDR3 nucleotides: TGTGCCAGCAGTTATCGATCTCTGGCCTTCCCGCCCTACGAGCAGTACTTC. Residues: CASSYRSLAFPPYEQYF.